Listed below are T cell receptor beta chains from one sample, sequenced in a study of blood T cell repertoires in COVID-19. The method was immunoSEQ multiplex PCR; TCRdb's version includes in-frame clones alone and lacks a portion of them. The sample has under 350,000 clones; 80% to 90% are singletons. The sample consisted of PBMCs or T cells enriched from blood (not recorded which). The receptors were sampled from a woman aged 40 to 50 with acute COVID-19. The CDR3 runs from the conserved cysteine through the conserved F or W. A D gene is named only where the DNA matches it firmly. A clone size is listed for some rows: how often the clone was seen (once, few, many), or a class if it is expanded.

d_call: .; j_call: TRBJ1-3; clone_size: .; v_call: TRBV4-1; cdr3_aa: CASSQDPPAVDGNTIYF; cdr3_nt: TGCGCCAGCAGCCAAGATCCGCCGGCGGTTGATGGAAACACCATATATTTT
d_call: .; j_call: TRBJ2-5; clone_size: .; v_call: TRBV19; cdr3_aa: CASSTRGRVGGETQYF; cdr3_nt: TGTGCCAGTAGTACCCGGGGCAGGGTGGGAGGAGAGACCCAGTACTTC
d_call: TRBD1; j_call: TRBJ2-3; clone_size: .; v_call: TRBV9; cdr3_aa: CASSDPTGPETDTQYF; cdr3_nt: TGTGCCAGCAGCGACCCGACAGGGCCGGAGACAGATACGCAGTATTTT
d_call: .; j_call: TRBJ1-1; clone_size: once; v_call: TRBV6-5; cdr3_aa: CASSSGGPGAFF; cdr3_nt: TGTGCCAGCAGTTCGGGGGGTCCGGGAGCTTTCTTT
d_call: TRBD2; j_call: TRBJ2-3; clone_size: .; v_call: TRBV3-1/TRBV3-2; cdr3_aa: CARENGGAGADTQYF; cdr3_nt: TGTGCCAGGGAAAACGGGGGGGCGGGGGCAGATACGCAGTATTTT
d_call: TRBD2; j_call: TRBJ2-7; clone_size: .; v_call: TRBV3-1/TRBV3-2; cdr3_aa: CASSQWRGRYEQYF; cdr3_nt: TGTGCCAGCAGCCAATGGCGGGGGAGGTACGAGCAGTACTTC
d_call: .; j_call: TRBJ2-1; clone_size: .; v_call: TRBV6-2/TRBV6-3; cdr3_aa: CASSYGLSGSYNEQFF; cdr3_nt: TGTGCCAGCAGTTACGGTCTGAGCGGCTCCTACAATGAGCAGTTCTTC
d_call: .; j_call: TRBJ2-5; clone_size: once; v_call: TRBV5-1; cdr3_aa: CASSFQGSQETQYF; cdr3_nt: TGCGCCAGCAGCTTTCAGGGGTCCCAAGAGACCCAGTACTTC
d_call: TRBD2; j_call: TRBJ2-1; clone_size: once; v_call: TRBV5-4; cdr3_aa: CASSLYRTSGSYNEQFF; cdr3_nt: TGTGCCAGCAGCCTGTACAGGACTAGCGGGAGCTACAATGAGCAGTTCTTC
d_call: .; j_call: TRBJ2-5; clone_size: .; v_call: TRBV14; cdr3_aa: CASSQVGEVLAQETQYF; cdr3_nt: TGTGCCAGCAGCCAAGTGGGGGAGGTGTTGGCTCAAGAGACCCAGTACTTC
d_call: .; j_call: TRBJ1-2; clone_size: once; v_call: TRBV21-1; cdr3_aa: CASSKGGTESIYGYTF; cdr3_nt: TGTGCCAGCAGCAAAGGAGGGACAGAAAGTATCTATGGCTACACCTTC
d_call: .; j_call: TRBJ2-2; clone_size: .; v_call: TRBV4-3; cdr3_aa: CASSQGSATTAGELFF; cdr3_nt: TGCGCCAGCAGCCAAGGTAGTGCGACTACCGCCGGGGAGCTGTTTTTT
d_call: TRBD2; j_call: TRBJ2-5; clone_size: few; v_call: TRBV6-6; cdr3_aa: CASIDLGGGKTQYF; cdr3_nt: TGTGCCAGCATCGACCTCGGGGGGGGAAAGACCCAGTACTTC
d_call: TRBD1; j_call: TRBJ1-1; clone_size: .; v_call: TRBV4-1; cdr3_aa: CASSRGQDYATEAFF; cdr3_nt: TGCGCCAGCAGCCGTGGACAGGACTACGCCACTGAAGCTTTCTTT
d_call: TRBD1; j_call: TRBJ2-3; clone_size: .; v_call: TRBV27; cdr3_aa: CASRGRDDRGYLTDTQYF; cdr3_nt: TGTGCCAGCAGAGGACGAGACGACAGGGGATACCTCACAGATACGCAGTATTTT
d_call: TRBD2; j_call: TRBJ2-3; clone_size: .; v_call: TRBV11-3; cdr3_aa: CASSSTRGVDTQYF; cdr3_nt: TGTGCCAGCAGCTCGACTCGGGGGGTAGATACGCAGTATTTT
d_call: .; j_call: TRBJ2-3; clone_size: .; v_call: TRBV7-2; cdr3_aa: CASSSPTGVTDTQYF; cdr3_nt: TGTGCCAGCAGCTCCCCCACCGGGGTCACAGATACGCAGTATTTT
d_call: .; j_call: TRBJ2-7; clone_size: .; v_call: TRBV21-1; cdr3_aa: CASSKIRAGNEQYF; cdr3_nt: TGTGCCAGCAGCAAAATCAGGGCTGGCAACGAGCAGTACTTC
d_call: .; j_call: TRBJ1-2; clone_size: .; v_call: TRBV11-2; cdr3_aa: CASSFRQPTDSPYGYTF; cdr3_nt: TGTGCCAGCAGCTTCCGACAACCGACGGATTCCCCCTATGGCTACACCTTC
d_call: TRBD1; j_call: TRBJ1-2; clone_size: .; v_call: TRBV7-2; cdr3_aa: CASSLEQGAWYGYTF; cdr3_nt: TGTGCCAGCAGCTTGGAACAGGGGGCATGGTATGGCTACACCTTC
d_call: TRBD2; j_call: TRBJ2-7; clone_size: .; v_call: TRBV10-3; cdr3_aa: CATLLAGGNYEQYF; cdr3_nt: TGTGCCACCCTGCTAGCGGGAGGAAATTACGAGCAGTACTTC
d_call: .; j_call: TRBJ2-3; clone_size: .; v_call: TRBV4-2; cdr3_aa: CASSQDRGSTLQYF; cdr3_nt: TGTGCCAGCAGCCAAGATAGGGGGTCAACTCTGCAGTATTTT
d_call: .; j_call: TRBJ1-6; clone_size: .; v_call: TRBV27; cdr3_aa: CASSVRGSHNSPLHF; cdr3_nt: TGTGCCAGCAGTGTCAGGGGTAGTCATAATTCACCCCTCCACTTT
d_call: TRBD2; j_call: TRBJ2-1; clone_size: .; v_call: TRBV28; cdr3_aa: CASSRRGLAGGEQFF; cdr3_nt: TGTGCCAGCAGCCGCCGCGGACTAGCGGGAGGTGAGCAGTTCTTC
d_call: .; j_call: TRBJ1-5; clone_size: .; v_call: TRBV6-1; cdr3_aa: CASSESGNQPQHF; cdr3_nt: TGTGCCAGCAGTGAATCAGGGAATCAGCCCCAGCATTTT
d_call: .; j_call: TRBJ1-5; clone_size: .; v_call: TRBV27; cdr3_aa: CASSLHGAHQPQHF; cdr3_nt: TGTGCCAGCAGTTTACACGGAGCCCACCAGCCCCAGCATTTT
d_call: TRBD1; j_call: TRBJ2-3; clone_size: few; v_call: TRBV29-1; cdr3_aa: CSVDNRGLEDTQYF; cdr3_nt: TGCAGCGTTGATAACAGGGGGCTAGAAGATACGCAGTATTTT